This T cell receptor beta chain was documented in a study of CD8 T cells in Susac syndrome. CDR3 length equals 12 residues. The trim removed 4 bases at V and 2 bases at J, leaving 2 bases unmatched. Germline-derived CDR1 and CDR2 are SQVTM and ANQGSEA. It was with random hexamers that about 0.45 to 1 ug RNA was reverse transcribed. Coverage of TCR beta CDR3 amplification by immunoSEQ multiplex PCR extended to 54 Vbeta and 13 Jbeta. TCRdb processed the immunoSEQ multiplex PCR reads anew with MiXCR; each CDR3 protein has one entry. The data hold roughly 100,000 distinct CDR3 sequences, with roughly 95% observed a single time. Findings and limits, study-wide: Susac-specific public clones found in total CD8+ repertoires numbered around 16, and those in CD8+ TEMRA repertoires numbered about five.

Negative isolation was used for CD8+ and CD4+ T cells, and FACS enrichment was applied to TEMRA cells. A word on this clonotype: Its antigen remains unidentified.

This sequence joins TRBV29-1 and TRBJ2-7; 7 nucleotides align to TRBD1. The clonotype comes from a human donor with Susac syndrome. The sequencing input was CD8+ T cells from PBMCs. The DNA of the CDR3 is TGCAGCGTTGGGACAGGAGCCTACGAGCAGTACTTC. Its translation is CSVGTGAYEQYF.